The 27 T cell receptor beta chains below were found in one sample sequenced in a study of T cell responses to AZD1222 COVID-19 vaccine (dated by TCRdb to about 2021). The library was made by the immunoSEQ multiplex PCR assay. Entries here come from immuneACCESS through TCRdb and include only in-frame sequences with V and J called. Some clones fail to appear in such tables; in the studies checked, an unresolved V gene covers under half of the shortfall, and the cause of the remainder is unknown. The sample table holds tens of thousands of clones, of which 65% to 90% were seen once. The top ten constitute about a tenth of the sample. The intended sense of this specimen's time point label: baseline before first vaccination. The sequencing used peripheral blood, collected on day 0 of AZD1222 vaccination. Receptors were obtained from an adult in good health.

The chain recombines TRBV6-6 with TRBJ2-3; perhaps TRBD1 as D (6 bases). Per the germline V gene, CDR1 is MNHNY and CDR2 is SVGAGI (reference sequence). CDR3 size: 15 residues. Trimming left V 6 bases short and J 2 bases short, with 15 bases between. The CDR3 sequence is CASRLGQIDTDTQYF. The CDR3 coding sequence is TGTGCCAGCAGGCTCGGACAGATCGACACAGATACGCAGTATTTT.

The chain has TRBV28 and TRBJ2-3; 10 positions agree with TRBD1. V trimming: 5 bases; J trimming: 1 base; junction bases outside the gene matches: 15. This CDR3 is built from 19 residues. Looked up from germline, CDR1 is MDHEN and CDR2 is SYDVKM. CDR3 nucleotide sequence: TGTGCCAGCAGTACTCCCCGGGACAGGGGCCTTAGCCGCACAGATACGCAGTATTTT. Protein product: CASSTPRDRGLSRTDTQYF.

The chain has TRBV11-2 and TRBJ2-7; 7 bases agree with TRBD2. V shed 0 bases, J shed 2 bases, and the junction held 1 base outside the gene matches. CDR1 is SGHAT, CDR2 FQNNGV, per germline. The CDR3 is 14 amino acids. CDR3 residues: CASSLDSGAYEQYF. For the CDR3, the DNA is TGTGCCAGCAGCTTAGACAGCGGGGCCTACGAGCAGTACTTC.

The V gene is TRBV30, the J gene TRBJ1-5; 7 nucleotides agree with TRBD1. J was trimmed by 0 bases and V by 3 bases; bases with no gene match: 5. The length of the CDR3 is 15 residues. Germline CDR1 and CDR2: GTSNPN and SVGIG (reference sequence). The CDR3 region has the DNA TGTGCCTGGAGCGGACAGGTTAATAGCAATCAGCCCCAGCATTTT. Amino acids: CAWSGQVNSNQPQHF.

A word on this clone: Other DNA sequences in this specimen translate into the identical CDR3. The chain is built from TRBV5-1 and TRBJ1-1, with a possible D match to TRBD1 (5 bases). CDR1 is SGHRS and CDR2 is YFSETQ in the germline V gene. This CDR3 has 15 amino acids. The germline V and J ends were trimmed by 0 bases and 3 bases, with 12 bases remaining between them. The CDR3 region has the DNA TGCGCCAGCAGCTTGGCGGGGGGAGGGTACACTGAAGCTTTCTTT. Protein sequence: CASSLAGGGYTEAFF.

This chain links TRBV28 with TRBJ1-1; 8 nucleotides line up with TRBD1. The CDR3 consists of 13 residues. V lost 6 bases and J lost 5; bases outside the gene matches: 5. The V gene's germline CDR1 is MDHEN and CDR2 SYDVKM. CDR3 nucleotide sequence: TGTGCCAGCAGGTTCGGACAGGGAACTGAAGCTTTCTTT. Its protein product is CASRFGQGTEAFF.

The genes are TRBV19 and TRBJ2-7, with TRBD1 matching 7 bases. J lost 4 bases, V lost 6 bases, and 3 bases had no gene match. The CDR3 contains 12 residues. Germline CDR1 LNHDA, CDR2 SQIVND (reference sequence). The chain's CDR3 is CASSHRGYEQYF. CDR3 DNA: TGTGCCAGTAGCCACAGGGGTTACGAGCAGTACTTC.

The rearrangement uses TRBV28 and TRBJ2-3; 7 bases map to TRBD2. The length of the CDR3 is 14 residues. Germline CDR1 reads MDHEN; CDR2 reads SYDVKM. Trimming at V came to 8 bases and at J to 0 bases, leaving 5 bases not matched to a gene. The CDR3 DNA reads TGTGCCAGCGGGAGCGGGGTTAGCACAGATACGCAGTATTTT. Translating gives CASGSGVSTDTQYF.

The J gene is TRBJ1-4, the V gene TRBV7-9; D is perhaps TRBD1 (5 bases). The germline V gene has CDR1 SEHNR and CDR2 FQNEAQ (reference sequence). The CDR3 consists of 13 residues. Trimming left V 2 bases short and J 7 bases short, with 8 bases between. The CDR3 sequence: CASSLLRVEKLFF. The CDR3 nucleotides are TGTGCCAGCAGCTTACTCAGGGTTGAAAAACTGTTTTTT.

This chain connects TRBV29-1 to TRBJ2-3; possible D gene TRBD2, 6 bases. Trimming shortened V by 4 bases and J by 2 bases, and 10 bases separated the two germline ends. CDR1 SQVTM and CDR2 ANQGSEA come from the germline V gene. The length of the CDR3 is 13 residues. The CDR3 spells CSVGLANTDTQYF. In nucleotides, the CDR3 is TGCAGCGTTGGGCTAGCGAACACAGATACGCAGTATTTT.

This sequence joins TRBV25-1 and TRBJ1-3; D is uncertain. V gave up 3 bases and J gave up 4 bases, with 13 bases separating them. Germline CDR1 and CDR2: MGHDK and SYGVNS. This CDR3 contains 15 residues. CDR3 coding DNA: TGTGCCAGCAGTGACCCGGGCAGAGGGGGAAACACCATATATTTT. Protein: CASSDPGRGGNTIYF.

The chain carries TRBV25-1 and TRBJ2-5, with 7 bases lining up with TRBD2. This CDR3 is built from 14 residues. Germline V gene sequence: CDR1 MGHDK, CDR2 SYGVNS. Losses at the gene ends were 8 bases for V and 1 base for J; bases not matched to a gene: 7. This CDR3 is CASGGVGSQETQYF. CDR3 in DNA: TGTGCCAGCGGGGGGGTGGGATCCCAAGAGACCCAGTACTTC.

The genes are TRBV6-5 and TRBJ1-1, with 8 bases that match TRBD1. Losses at the gene ends were 6 bases for V and 5 bases for J; bases not matched to a gene: 2. Germline CDR1 reads MNHEY; CDR2 reads SVGAGI. The CDR3 covers 12 residues. The CDR3 sequence: CASRTGGTEAFF. The CDR3, as DNA: TGTGCCAGCAGAACAGGGGGAACTGAAGCTTTCTTT.

The rearrangement links TRBV2 to TRBJ2-4, with 7 positions matching TRBD1. Trimming took 3 bases from V and 6 from J; bases not matched to a gene: 8. Germline values: CDR1 SNHLY, CDR2 FYNNEI. This CDR3 has 15 residues. The DNA for the CDR3 is TGTGCCAGCAGTGAGGGACAGACGAGCCTAAACATTCAGTACTTC. The encoded protein is CASSEGQTSLNIQYF.

CDR3 bases: TGTGCCAGCAGCCCCTCCAGGGGGCATGGCTACACCTTC. Translation: CASSPSRGHGYTF. This chain joins TRBV3-1 (or the pseudogene TRBV3-2) and TRBJ1-2, with TRBD1 matching 8 bases. This CDR3 is built from 13 residues. Germline trimming cut 4 bases from V and 6 bases from J; bases unmatched to any gene: 4. Germline lookup yields CDR1 LGHDT and CDR2 YNNKEL (reference sequence).

The V call is TRBV2, the J call TRBJ2-5, with 8 bases lining up with TRBD1. The CDR3 runs to 15 residues. Per the germline V gene, CDR1 is SNHLY and CDR2 is FYNNEI. J gave up 4 bases and V 5 bases, and 9 bases lay outside the gene matches. The CDR3 is CASSQRTGLSETQYF. The CDR3 DNA reads TGTGCCAGCAGTCAACGGACAGGGCTTTCAGAGACCCAGTACTTC.

The rearrangement joins TRBV5-1 to TRBJ1-1; 7 bases map to TRBD1. The ends lost 3 bases at V and 3 bases at J; junction bases unmatched: 5. CDR1 is SGHRS and CDR2 is YFSETQ in the germline V gene. The CDR3 sequence is 14 residues long. The DNA for the CDR3 is TGCGCCAGCAGCTCGGCAGGGGGGGACACTGAAGCTTTCTTT. Its protein is CASSSAGGDTEAFF.

The CDR3: CASSTYGQGNQPQHF. Written as DNA, the CDR3 is TGTGCCAGCAGCACCTACGGACAGGGGAATCAGCCCCAGCATTTT. This chain joins TRBV7-9 and TRBJ1-5; 9 positions match TRBD1. The V gene end was trimmed by 5 bases and the J gene end by 4 bases; junction bases not matched to a gene: 6. The CDR3 is made up of 15 amino acids. CDR1 is SEHNR and CDR2 is FQNEAQ in the germline V gene (reference sequence).

The CDR3 DNA reads TGTGCCAGCTCACCACGGCAGGGTGACCCCGGCTACAATGAGCAGTTCTTC. This sequence encodes CASSPRQGDPGYNEQFF. The chain employs TRBV18 and TRBJ2-1, with a possible D match to TRBD1 (5 bases). The CDR3 is 17 amino acids. Germline V CDR1 and CDR2: KGHSH, LQKENI. Trimming pared 1 base from V and 3 bases from J, leaving 16 bases between.

Concerning this clone itself: Other DNA sequences within the sample encode an identical CDR3. The genes are TRBV10-3 and TRBJ2-4; the D gene could be TRBD1 or TRBD2 (5 bases each). The CDR3 has 16 amino acids. Trimming pared 0 bases from V and 0 bases from J, leaving 9 bases between. Germline CDR1 and CDR2: ENHRY and SYGVKD. The CDR3 nucleotides read TGTGCCATCAGTGAGTCGGGTGGGGGAGCCAAAAACATTCAGTACTTC. The encoded protein is CAISESGGGAKNIQYF.

The chain employs TRBV7-6 and TRBJ1-1, with D possibly TRBD1 on 6 matching bases. Germline assignment: CDR1 SGHVS and CDR2 FNYEAQ. CDR3 length equals 14 residues. V dropped 4 bases and J dropped 1 base, with 10 bases sitting between them. The CDR3 nucleotides read TGTGCCAGCAGCTACTGGACAGAGAACACTGAAGCTTTCTTT. This sequence encodes CASSYWTENTEAFF.

The chain employs TRBV4-1 and TRBJ1-5; tentatively, D is TRBD1 (5 bases). CDR1 is MGHRA and CDR2 is YSYEKL in the germline V gene. This CDR3 has 14 amino acids. V gave up 3 bases and J gave up 2 bases, with 8 bases separating them. As DNA, the CDR3 is TGCGCCAGCAGCCATGTAGGGGGCAATCAGCCCCAGCATTTT. This encodes CASSHVGGNQPQHF.

The V and J genes are TRBV5-6 and TRBJ2-1, with 14 bases that match TRBD2. Germline V lookup: CDR1 SGHDT, CDR2 YYEEEE. Unmatched junction bases numbered 5, after V lost 4 bases and J lost 5 bases. This CDR3 has 16 amino acids. CDR3 in DNA: TGTGCCAGCAGCAGGCCGGGACTAGCGGGGGACAATGAGCAGTTCTTC. Translated: CASSRPGLAGDNEQFF.

The rearrangement uses TRBV7-2 and TRBJ1-4, with 9 bases lining up with TRBD1. Germline assignment: CDR1 SGHTA and CDR2 FQGNSA. The ends lost 3 bases at V and 11 bases at J; junction bases unmatched: 7. This CDR3 comprises 14 residues. CDR3 bases: TGTGCCAGCAGCTTGAGGACAGGGGCTGGGAAACTGTTTTTT. The encoded protein is CASSLRTGAGKLFF. Variable domain in full (rest from reference TRBV7-2 and TRBJ1-4): GAGVSQSPSNKVTEKGKDVELRCDPISGHTALYWYRQSLGQGLEFLIYFQGNSAPDKSGLPSDRFSAERTGGSVSTLTIQRTQQEDSAVYLCASSLRTGAGKLFFGSGTQLSVL.

The chain recombines TRBV19 with TRBJ1-1, with D possibly being TRBD1 (5 bases). CDR3 length: 14 residues. V dropped 3 bases and J dropped 6 bases, with 14 bases sitting between them. Germline assignment: CDR1 LNHDA and CDR2 SQIVND (reference sequence). CDR3: CASSITGVLAEAFF. The CDR3 DNA follows: TGTGCCAGTAGTATTACGGGGGTACTCGCTGAAGCTTTCTTT.

This chain joins TRBV5-1 and TRBJ2-3; D is unclear. Germline values: CDR1 SGHRS, CDR2 YFSETQ. This CDR3 contains 15 residues. Trimming pared 0 bases from V and 2 bases from J, leaving 10 bases between. This CDR3 is CASSLVPVLTDTQYF. CDR3 DNA: TGCGCCAGCAGCTTGGTCCCAGTGCTCACAGATACGCAGTATTTT. Full variable domain (remainder filled in from reference TRBV5-1 and TRBJ2-3): KAGVTQTPRYLIKTRGQQVTLSCSPISGHRSVSWYQQTPGQGLQFLFEYFSETQRNKGNFPGRFSGRQFSNSRSEMNVSTLELGDSALYLCASSLVPVLTDTQYFGPGTRLTVL.

The J gene is TRBJ2-7, the V gene TRBV3-1 (or the pseudogene TRBV3-2); 7 bases match TRBD1. V was pared by 4 bases and J by 1 base, with 1 base of the junction left unmatched. Per germline, CDR1 LGHDT and CDR2 YNNKEL (reference sequence). The CDR3 is 13 residues long. DNA of the CDR3: TGTGCCAGCAGCCTGGGACAGTCCTACGAGCAGTACTTC. Translation gives CASSLGQSYEQYF.